The sequence of this T cell receptor (beta chain) was determined in a study of blood T cell repertoires in COVID-19. For the study at large: Italy, Spain and the United States were the sources of the convalescent and acute COVID-19 samples. Sources were T cells, B-cell-depleted T cells, or PBMCs; the material itself was cDNA or gDNA.

Original analysis: Amplified reference gene primers provided the basis for estimating nucleated cell counts. Sequencing used immunoSEQ multiplex PCR; TCRdb keeps in-frame clones, though not all of them. V, J and clone size derive from that table, while D and trimming were established from the DNA sequence. This sample has around 220,000 clones, with over 75% found just once. Trimming took off 0 bases at V and 0 bases at J, with 9 bases between the two ends. The CDR3 covers 16 residues. Germline CDR1 is SGHKS and CDR2 is YYEKEE (reference sequence). J is TRBJ2-2 and V is TRBV5-5; perhaps TRBD1 as D (5 bases). The origin of this receptor is a human donor in a cohort sampled during active COVID-19. The sequenced material came from peripheral blood. DNA for the CDR3: TGTGCCAGCAGCTTGGTAGCCAGGGCGAACACCGGGGAGCTGTTTTTT. This translates into CASSLVARANTGELFF.